This passage covers 20 T cell receptor beta chains from one sample sequenced in a study of blood T cell repertoires in COVID-19. The protocol was immunoSEQ multiplex PCR, while the TCRdb copy is restricted to in-frame clones and leaves out a portion. The table lists over 200,000 clones, approximately 86% of them singletons, with over 0.55% in the top ten. Sequences were obtained from peripheral blood. These receptors were obtained from a human donor in a cohort sampled during active COVID-19.

This clone was seen more than once but under ten times. The rearrangement links TRBV27 to TRBJ2-7, with 7 bases fitting TRBD1. Germline V gene lookup returns CDR1 MNHEY and CDR2 SMNVEV (reference sequence). The CDR3 spans 17 residues. V lost 2 bases and J lost 6; bases outside the gene matches: 16. As DNA, the CDR3 is TGTGCCAGCAGTTTAGACCTCGAGACAGGGAAGAGGGGCGAGCAGTACTTC. Amino acids: CASSLDLETGKRGEQYF.

CDR3 nucleotide sequence: TGTGCCAGCAGCTTTAGACAGGGGGCGAGCACCGGGGAGCTGTTTTTT. It translates to CASSFRQGASTGELFF. This chain links TRBV7-8 with TRBJ2-2; 10 nucleotides align to TRBD1. Germline lookup yields CDR1 SGHVS and CDR2 FQNEAQ. CDR3 length equals 16 residues. After removal of 3 bases from V and 4 bases from J, the junction contained 5 bases not matched to a gene.

The chain combines TRBV6-4 with TRBJ1-2, with a weak D call TRBD1 (6 bases). Per germline, CDR1 MRHNA and CDR2 SNTAGT. There are 14 residues in the CDR3. V dropped 2 bases and J dropped 6 bases, with 13 bases sitting between them. The CDR3 reads CASSDTPRQDGYTF. The DNA for the CDR3 is TGTGCCAGCAGTGACACCCCACGACAGGATGGCTACACCTTC.

The chain carries TRBV27 and TRBJ1-5; no definite D call. The V gene's germline CDR1 is MNHEY and CDR2 SMNVEV (reference sequence). The V gene lost 2 bases and the J gene lost 2 bases, with 16 bases spanning the gap. The CDR3 is made up of 17 amino acids. The CDR3 sequence: CASSLMGLGEGNQPQHF. DNA for the CDR3: TGTGCCAGCAGTTTAATGGGTCTCGGGGAGGGCAATCAGCCCCAGCATTTT.

The chain combines TRBV4-3 with TRBJ1-2, with D maybe TRBD1 (5 bases). In germline, CDR1 is LGHNA, CDR2 YSLEER. Between the trimmed V and J ends, which lost 4 bases and 2 bases, there was a span of 11 bases. The CDR3 has 14 residues. CDR3 DNA sequence: TGCGCCAGCAGCCTGGGGGGTTCAAACTATGGCTACACCTTC. This sequence encodes CASSLGGSNYGYTF.

V gene TRBV5-1 combines with J gene TRBJ2-1; the match to TRBD2 covers 9 bases. There are 16 residues in the CDR3. Germline lookup yields CDR1 SGHRS and CDR2 YFSETQ. The junction had 4 bases not matched to a gene; V was cut back by 1 base and J by 2 bases. The CDR3 region has the DNA TGCGCCAGCAGCTTGACCAGCGGGGGGACCTACAATGAGCAGTTCTTC. This gives the protein CASSLTSGGTYNEQFF. Complete variable domain (other parts from reference TRBV5-1 and TRBJ2-1): KAGVTQTPRYLIKTRGQQVTLSCSPISGHRSVSWYQQTPGQGLQFLFEYFSETQRNKGNFPGRFSGRQFSNSRSEMNVSTLELGDSALYLCASSLTSGGTYNEQFFGPGTRLTVL.

This chain uses TRBV6-2 or TRBV6-3 with TRBJ2-1; 9 positions match TRBD2. The germline CDR1 and CDR2 sequences are MNHEY and SVGEGT. The CDR3 is 15 amino acids. The junction had 11 bases not matched to a gene; V was cut back by 8 bases and J by 6 bases. The CDR3 DNA follows: TGTGCCAGCTGTTTATGGGCGGGAGGGCTCAATGAGCAGTTCTTC. Translating gives CASCLWAGGLNEQFF.

The chain has TRBV18 and TRBJ1-4, with D perhaps TRBD1 (5 bases). Germline V gives CDR1 KGHSH, CDR2 LQKENI. Trimming cost V 3 bases and J 0 bases, with 8 bases left between them. There are 15 residues in the CDR3. As DNA, the CDR3 is TGTGCCAGCTCACCGATACAGGCAACTAATGAAAAACTGTTTTTT. Its translation is CASSPIQATNEKLFF.

The chain is built from TRBV7-9 and TRBJ1-1; 10 positions agree with TRBD1. CDR1 and CDR2 from the germline V gene are SEHNR and FQNEAQ (reference sequence). CDR3 length: 14 amino acids. Trimming at V came to 5 bases and at J to 11 bases, leaving 11 bases not matched to a gene. DNA of the CDR3: TGTGCCAGCAGCCGATGGGACAGGGGTGGGGAGGCTTTCTTT. It translates to CASSRWDRGGEAFF.

The V call is TRBV18, the J call TRBJ1-4, with D unclear. Germline V gene lookup returns CDR1 KGHSH and CDR2 LQKENI. V lost 3 bases, J lost 4 bases, and 3 bases lay in between. This CDR3 spans 12 amino acids. The CDR3 nucleotides read TGTGCCAGCTCACCCAATAATGAAAAACTGTTTTTT. This sequence encodes CASSPNNEKLFF.

This chain joins TRBV9 and TRBJ2-7; 10 bases match TRBD2. Germline assignment: CDR1 SGDLS and CDR2 YYNGEE. This CDR3 is built from 15 residues. V gave up 4 bases and J gave up 2 bases; unmatched junction bases: 6. The CDR3 protein is CASSFGLADTYEQYF. DNA for the CDR3: TGTGCCAGCAGCTTCGGACTAGCGGACACCTACGAGCAGTACTTC.

This chain joins TRBV2 and TRBJ2-7, with D maybe TRBD1 (6 bases). V gave up 5 bases and J gave up 0 bases, with 23 bases separating them. The germline CDR1 and CDR2 sequences are SNHLY and FYNNEI. CDR3 length: 18 amino acids. CDR3 coding DNA: TGTGCCAGCAGTATGACAGGACACTTGCTAAAGGACTCCTACGAGCAGTACTTC. Its protein is CASSMTGHLLKDSYEQYF.

Concerning this clone: At the DNA level, this CDR3 is encoded by other sequences in the same sample as well. The CDR3, as DNA: TGTGCCTGGAGTGTGGGGGGGAGCGGCTACACCTTC. Residues: CAWSVGGSGYTF. The gene calls are TRBV30 and TRBJ1-2; D might be TRBD1 (5 bases). CDR3 length: 12 residues. Germline assignment: CDR1 GTSNPN and CDR2 SVGIG (reference sequence). V was trimmed by 0 bases and J by 8 bases, leaving 10 bases between them.

This clone was recorded once. The chain couples TRBV10-1 to TRBJ2-3, with a possible D match to TRBD1 (5 bases). The germline gives CDR1 WNHNN, CDR2 SYGVQD (reference sequence). This CDR3 is 17 amino acids long. The V and J ends lost 3 bases and 5 bases respectively, with 21 bases between them. The CDR3 is CASSELLIPDQGDTQYF. CDR3 DNA sequence: TGCGCCAGCAGTGAACTCCTCATTCCCGATCAGGGAGATACGCAGTATTTT.

The chain joins TRBV19 to TRBJ1-2; 10 bases agree with TRBD1. The V segment lost 0 bases and the J segment 3 bases; nucleotides outside the gene matches: 7. Per the germline V gene, CDR1 is LNHDA and CDR2 is SQIVND (reference sequence). The CDR3 loop spans 17 amino acids. The CDR3 loop is CASSIDHGTGEDYGYTF. Here the CDR3 DNA reads TGTGCCAGTAGTATAGATCATGGGACAGGGGAGGACTATGGCTACACCTTC.

This clone has just a few counts. The chain has TRBV7-9 and TRBJ1-1, with D maybe TRBD1 (6 bases). V was cut by 1 base and J by 8 bases, with 11 bases left in between. CDR1 SEHNR and CDR2 FQNEAQ come from the germline V gene (reference sequence). The CDR3 length is 13 residues. The CDR3 nucleotides are TGTGCCAGCAGCTTAGGATCCGGGACAGAAGCTTTCTTT. This encodes CASSLGSGTEAFF.

This clone came up a few times. This chain joins TRBV9 and TRBJ1-1; D uncertain. CDR3 length: 15 residues. Trimming took off 0 bases at V and 5 bases at J, with 14 bases between the two ends. Germline values: CDR1 SGDLS, CDR2 YYNGEE. Here the CDR3 reads CASSVVSGPGTEAFF. In DNA, the CDR3 is TGTGCCAGCAGCGTAGTTTCGGGTCCTGGGACTGAAGCTTTCTTT. Based on the CDR3 plus reference TRBV9 and TRBJ1-1, the full variable domain is DSGVTQTPKHLITATGQRVTLRCSPRSGDLSVYWYQQSLDQGLQFLIQYYNGEERAKGNILERFSAQQFPDLHSELNLSSLELGDSALYFCASSVVSGPGTEAFFGQGTRLTVV.

The gene calls are TRBV27 and TRBJ2-7; 10 bases fit TRBD1. Germline V gene data show CDR1 as MNHEY and CDR2 as SMNVEV (reference sequence). Trimming took 9 bases from V and 2 from J; bases not matched to a gene: 1. There are 12 residues in the CDR3. The CDR3 bases are TGTGCCAGTGGACAGGGGGCCTACGAGCAGTACTTC. It yields the protein CASGQGAYEQYF.

J is TRBJ2-3 and V is TRBV7-9; no clear D. Germline loops: CDR1 SEHNR, CDR2 FQNEAQ (reference sequence). The CDR3 length is 15 residues. V dropped 1 base and J dropped 0 bases, with 8 bases sitting between them. The CDR3 is CASSLGSGSTDTQYF. In DNA, the CDR3 is TGTGCCAGCAGCTTAGGTTCAGGAAGCACAGATACGCAGTATTTT.

The J gene is TRBJ1-2, the V gene TRBV5-1, with 12 nucleotides matching TRBD1. CDR3 length: 14 amino acids. The V and J ends lost 5 bases and 4 bases, in that order; junction bases with no gene match: 3. CDR1 is SGHRS, CDR2 YFSETQ, per germline. CDR3 coding DNA: TGCGCCAGCAGGGGGACAGGGGGCTCCTATGGCTACACCTTC. Translated, it gives CASRGTGGSYGYTF.